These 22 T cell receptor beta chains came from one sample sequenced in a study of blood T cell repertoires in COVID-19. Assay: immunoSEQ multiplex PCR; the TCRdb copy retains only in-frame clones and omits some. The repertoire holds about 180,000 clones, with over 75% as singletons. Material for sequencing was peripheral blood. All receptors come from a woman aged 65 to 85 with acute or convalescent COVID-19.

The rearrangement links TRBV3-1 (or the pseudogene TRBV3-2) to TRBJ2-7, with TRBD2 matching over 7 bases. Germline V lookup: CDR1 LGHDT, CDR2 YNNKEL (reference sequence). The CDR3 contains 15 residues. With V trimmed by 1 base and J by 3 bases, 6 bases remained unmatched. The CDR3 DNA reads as TGTGCCAGCAGCCAAGGGGGGGGAGGGATCTACGAGCAGTACTTC. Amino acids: CASSQGGGGIYEQYF.

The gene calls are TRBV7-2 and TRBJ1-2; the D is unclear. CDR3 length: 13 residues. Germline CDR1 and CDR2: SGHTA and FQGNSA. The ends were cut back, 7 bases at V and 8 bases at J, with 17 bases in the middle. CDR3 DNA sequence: TGTGCCAGCACCCTTTGGGGAGCGGGGGGCTACACCTTC. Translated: CASTLWGAGGYTF.

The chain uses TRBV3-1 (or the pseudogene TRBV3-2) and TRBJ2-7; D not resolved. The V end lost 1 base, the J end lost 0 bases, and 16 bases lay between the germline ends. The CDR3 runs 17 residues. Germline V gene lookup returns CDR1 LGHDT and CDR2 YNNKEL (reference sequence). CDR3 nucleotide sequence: TGTGCCAGCAGCCAAGGGTTAGGCGGCATGGGCTCCTACGAGCAGTACTTC. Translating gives CASSQGLGGMGSYEQYF.

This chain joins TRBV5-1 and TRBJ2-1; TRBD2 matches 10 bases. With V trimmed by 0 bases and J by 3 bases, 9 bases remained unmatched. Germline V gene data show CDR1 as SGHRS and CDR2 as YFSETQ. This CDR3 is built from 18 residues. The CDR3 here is CASSLGFTSGVNYNEQFF. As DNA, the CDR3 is TGCGCCAGCAGCTTGGGGTTTACTAGCGGGGTTAACTACAATGAGCAGTTCTTC. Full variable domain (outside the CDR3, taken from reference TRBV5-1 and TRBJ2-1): KAGVTQTPRYLIKTRGQQVTLSCSPISGHRSVSWYQQTPGQGLQFLFEYFSETQRNKGNFPGRFSGRQFSNSRSEMNVSTLELGDSALYLCASSLGFTSGVNYNEQFFGPGTRLTVL.

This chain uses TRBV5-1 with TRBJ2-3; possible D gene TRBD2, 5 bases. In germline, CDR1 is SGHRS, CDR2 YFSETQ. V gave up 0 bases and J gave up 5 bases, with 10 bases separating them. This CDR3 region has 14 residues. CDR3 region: CASSLAGVVDTQYF. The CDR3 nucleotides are TGCGCCAGCAGCTTGGCCGGGGTGGTAGATACGCAGTATTTT. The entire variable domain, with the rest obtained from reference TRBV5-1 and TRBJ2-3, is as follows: KAGVTQTPRYLIKTRGQQVTLSCSPISGHRSVSWYQQTPGQGLQFLFEYFSETQRNKGNFPGRFSGRQFSNSRSEMNVSTLELGDSALYLCASSLAGVVDTQYFGPGTRLTVL.

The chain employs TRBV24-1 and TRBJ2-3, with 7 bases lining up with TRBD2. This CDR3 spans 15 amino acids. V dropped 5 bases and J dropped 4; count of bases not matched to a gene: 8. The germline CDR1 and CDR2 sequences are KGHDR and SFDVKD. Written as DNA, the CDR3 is TGTGCCACCAGTGTTAAGGACCGGGAGGCAGATACGCAGTATTTT. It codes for CATSVKDREADTQYF.

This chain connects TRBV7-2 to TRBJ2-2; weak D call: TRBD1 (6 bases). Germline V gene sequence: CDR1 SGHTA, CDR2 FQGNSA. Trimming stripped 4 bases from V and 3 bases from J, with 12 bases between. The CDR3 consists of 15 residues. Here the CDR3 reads CASSSRDTDTGELFF. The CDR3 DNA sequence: TGTGCCAGCAGCTCCCGGGACACCGACACCGGGGAGCTGTTTTTT.

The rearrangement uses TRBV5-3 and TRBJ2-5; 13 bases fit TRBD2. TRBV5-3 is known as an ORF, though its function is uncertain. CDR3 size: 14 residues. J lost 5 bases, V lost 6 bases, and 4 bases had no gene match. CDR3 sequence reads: CARKGLAGSETQYF. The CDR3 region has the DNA TGTGCCAGAAAGGGACTAGCGGGAAGCGAGACCCAGTACTTC.

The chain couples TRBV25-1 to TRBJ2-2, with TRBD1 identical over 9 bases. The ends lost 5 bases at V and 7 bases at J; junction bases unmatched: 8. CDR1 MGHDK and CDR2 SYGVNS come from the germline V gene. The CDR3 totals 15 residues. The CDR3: CASSRGQGMIGELFF. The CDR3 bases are TGTGCCAGCAGTCGAGGACAGGGGATGATCGGGGAGCTGTTTTTT.

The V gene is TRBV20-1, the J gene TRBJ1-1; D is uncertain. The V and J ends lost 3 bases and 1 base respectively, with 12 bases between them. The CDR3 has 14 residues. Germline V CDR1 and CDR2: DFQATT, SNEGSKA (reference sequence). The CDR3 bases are TGCAGTGCTAGTTTAGCACTTGGGAACACTGAAGCTTTCTTT. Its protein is CSASLALGNTEAFF.

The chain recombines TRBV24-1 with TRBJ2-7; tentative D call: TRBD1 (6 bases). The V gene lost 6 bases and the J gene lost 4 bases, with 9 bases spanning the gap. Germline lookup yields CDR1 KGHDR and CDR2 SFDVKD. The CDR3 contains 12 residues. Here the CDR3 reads CATSKTGYEQYF. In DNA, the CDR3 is TGTGCCACCAGTAAGACAGGATACGAGCAGTACTTC.

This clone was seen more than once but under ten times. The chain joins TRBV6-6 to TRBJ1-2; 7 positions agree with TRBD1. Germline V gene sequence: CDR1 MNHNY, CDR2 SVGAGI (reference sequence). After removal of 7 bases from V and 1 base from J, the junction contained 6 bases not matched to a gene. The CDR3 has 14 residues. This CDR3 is CASNRQGFNYGYTF. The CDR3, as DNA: TGTGCCAGCAACCGACAGGGCTTTAACTATGGCTACACCTTC.

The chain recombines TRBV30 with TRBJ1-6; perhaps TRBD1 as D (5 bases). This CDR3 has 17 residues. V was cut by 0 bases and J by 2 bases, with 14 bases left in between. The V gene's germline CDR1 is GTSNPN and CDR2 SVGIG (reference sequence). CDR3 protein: CAWSVRGGGTYNSPLHF. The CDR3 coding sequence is TGTGCCTGGAGTGTACGTGGGGGAGGCACCTATAATTCACCCCTCCACTTT.

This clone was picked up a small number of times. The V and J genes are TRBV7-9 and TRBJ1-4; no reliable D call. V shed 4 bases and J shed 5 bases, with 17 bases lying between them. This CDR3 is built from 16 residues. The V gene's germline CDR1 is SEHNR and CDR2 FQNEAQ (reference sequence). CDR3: CASSSQWAGGNEKLFF. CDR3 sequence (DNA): TGTGCCAGCAGCTCGCAATGGGCGGGAGGGAATGAAAAACTGTTTTTT.

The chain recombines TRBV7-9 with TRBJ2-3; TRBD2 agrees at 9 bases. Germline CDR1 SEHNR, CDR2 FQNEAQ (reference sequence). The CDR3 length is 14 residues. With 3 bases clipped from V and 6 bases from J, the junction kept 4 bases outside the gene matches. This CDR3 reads CASSFLSGSDTQYF. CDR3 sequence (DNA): TGTGCCAGCAGCTTCCTTAGCGGGAGTGATACGCAGTATTTT.

CDR3 coding DNA: TGTGCCAGCAGTTACTCGAGGGGGAAAAACACCATATATTTT. Translating it yields CASSYSRGKNTIYF. The chain has TRBV6-5 and TRBJ1-3, with D maybe TRBD1 (6 bases). CDR3 size: 14 residues. In germline, CDR1 is MNHEY, CDR2 SVGAGI. With 0 bases removed from V and 6 bases from J, the gap between germline ends came to 9 bases.

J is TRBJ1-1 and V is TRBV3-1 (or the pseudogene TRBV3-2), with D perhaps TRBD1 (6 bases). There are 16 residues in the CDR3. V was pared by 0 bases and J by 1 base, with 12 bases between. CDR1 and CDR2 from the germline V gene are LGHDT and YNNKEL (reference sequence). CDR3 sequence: CASSQDRGGRNTEAFF. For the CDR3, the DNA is TGTGCCAGCAGCCAAGATCGAGGGGGACGGAACACTGAAGCTTTCTTT.

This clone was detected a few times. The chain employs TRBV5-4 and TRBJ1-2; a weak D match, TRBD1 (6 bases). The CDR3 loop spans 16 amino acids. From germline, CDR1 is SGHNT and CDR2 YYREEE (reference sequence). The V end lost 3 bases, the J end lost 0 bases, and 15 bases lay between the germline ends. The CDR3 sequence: CASSSGHGTPNYGYTF. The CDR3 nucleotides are TGTGCCAGCAGCTCCGGGCACGGGACACCTAACTATGGCTACACCTTC.

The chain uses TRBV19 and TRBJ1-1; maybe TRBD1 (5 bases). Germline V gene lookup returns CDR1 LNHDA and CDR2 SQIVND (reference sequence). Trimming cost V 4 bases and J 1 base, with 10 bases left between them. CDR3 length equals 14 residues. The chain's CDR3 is CASSTRQSNTEAFF. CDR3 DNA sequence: TGTGCCAGTAGTACCAGACAGTCGAACACTGAAGCTTTCTTT.

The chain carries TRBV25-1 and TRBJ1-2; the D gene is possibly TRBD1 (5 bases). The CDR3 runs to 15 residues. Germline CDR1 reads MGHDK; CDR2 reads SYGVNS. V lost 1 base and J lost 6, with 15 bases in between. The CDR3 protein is CASSESPIGANGYTF. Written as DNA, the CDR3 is TGTGCCAGCAGTGAATCCCCGATTGGGGCAAATGGCTACACCTTC.

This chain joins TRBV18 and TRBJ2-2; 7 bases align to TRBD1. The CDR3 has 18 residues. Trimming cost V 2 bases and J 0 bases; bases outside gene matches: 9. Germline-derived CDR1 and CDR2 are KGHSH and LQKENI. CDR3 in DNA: TGTGCCAGCTCACCAAGAATACAAGACAGGGCGAACACCGGGGAGCTGTTTTTT. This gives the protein CASSPRIQDRANTGELFF.

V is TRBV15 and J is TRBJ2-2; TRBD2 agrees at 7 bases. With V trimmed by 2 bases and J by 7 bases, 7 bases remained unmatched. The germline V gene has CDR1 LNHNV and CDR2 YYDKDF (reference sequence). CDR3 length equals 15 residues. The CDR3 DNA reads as TGTGCCACCAGCAGACGCGGGAGTTCGGTCGGGGAGCTGTTTTTT. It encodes CATSRRGSSVGELFF.